Listed below are T cell receptor beta chains from one sample, sequenced in a study of shared clonotypes between healthy human individuals. Here immunoSEQ multiplex PCR was the method, and the copy in TCRdb shows in-frame clones only, minus some. The repertoire holds approximately 110,000 clones, with approximately 70% as singletons. Sample: memory CD8+ T cells sorted from blood. The receptors here all came from a woman aged 25 to 39 in good health. The CDR3 runs from the conserved cysteine through the conserved F or W. A D gene is named only where the DNA matches it firmly. Only some rows state a clone size, as once, few, many or a class for expanded clones.

V	size	D	J	CDR3	DNA
TRBV5-4	NA	NA	TRBJ2-7	CASRNRDRPSEQYF	TGTGCCAGCAGAAACCGGGACCGACCCTCAGAGCAGTACTTC
TRBV5-1	many	TRBD1	TRBJ2-3	CASSFGTGVTDTQYF	TGCGCCAGCAGCTTCGGGACAGGGGTCACAGATACGCAGTATTTT
TRBV6-6	NA	NA	TRBJ2-7	CASRRQMSYEQYF	TGTGCCAGCCGAAGACAGATGTCCTACGAGCAGTACTTC
TRBV11-2	NA	NA	TRBJ1-1	CASRDAEGLLTEAFF	TGTGCCAGCAGGGACGCAGAAGGGCTTCTCACTGAAGCTTTCTTT
TRBV27	NA	NA	TRBJ1-4	CATKGRNEKLFF	TGTGCCACGAAGGGTCGCAATGAAAAACTGTTTTTT
TRBV11-2	once	NA	TRBJ1-1	CASSRGPITEAFF	TGTGCCAGCAGCCGTGGACCGATCACTGAAGCTTTCTTT
TRBV11-2	NA	NA	TRBJ2-1	CASSLVGSYNEQFF	TGTGCCAGCAGCTTAGTTGGTTCCTACAATGAGCAGTTCTTC
TRBV25-1	NA	NA	TRBJ2-1	CASFRDGEQFF	TGTGCCAGCTTCCGGGACGGAGAGCAGTTCTTC
TRBV6-1	NA	TRBD2	TRBJ2-7	CASRLAGGSAYF	TGTGCCAGCCGACTAGCGGGCGGGAGTGCGTACTTC
TRBV6-5	NA	TRBD1	TRBJ2-1	CASSYQGQGFDEQFF	TGTGCCAGCAGTTACCAGGGACAGGGGTTCGATGAGCAGTTCTTC
TRBV30	few	NA	TRBJ1-1	CACTQGYTEAFF	TGTGCCTGTACACAGGGTTACACTGAAGCTTTCTTT
TRBV5-8	many	NA	TRBJ1-2	CASSLGWFWGDSAGYTF	TGTGCCAGCAGCTTGGGGTGGTTTTGGGGCGATTCGGCTGGCTACACCTTC
TRBV29-1	once	NA	TRBJ2-7	CSVEDYARRSYEQYF	TGCAGCGTTGAAGATTACGCCCGACGGTCCTACGAGCAGTACTTC
TRBV4-1	NA	NA	TRBJ2-1	CASSHRGNEQFF	TGCGCCAGCAGCCACAGGGGCAATGAGCAGTTCTTC
TRBV4-1	NA	TRBD1	TRBJ2-7	CASSQGPILQQGPLYEQYF	TGCGCCAGCAGCCAAGGCCCGATCCTCCAACAGGGGCCACTCTACGAGCAGTACTTC
TRBV19	once	NA	TRBJ2-1	CASSPRSGFYNEQFF	TGTGCCAGTAGTCCTAGGAGCGGGTTTTACAATGAGCAGTTCTTC
TRBV4-1	once	TRBD1	TRBJ1-1	CASSDRGFTEAFF	TGCGCCAGCAGCGACAGGGGGTTCACTGAAGCTTTCTTT
TRBV6-4	NA	NA	TRBJ2-1	CASSDSFRTYYNEQFF	TGTGCCAGCAGTGACTCGTTTAGGACCTACTACAATGAGCAGTTCTTC
TRBV5-1	NA	NA	TRBJ2-2	CASSRGTNTGELFF	TGCGCCAGCAGCAGAGGGACGAACACCGGGGAGCTGTTTTTT
TRBV11-3	few	NA	TRBJ2-3	CASRQGGTDTQYF	TGTGCGAGCCGGCAGGGCGGCACAGATACGCAGTATTTT
TRBV29-1	NA	NA	TRBJ2-7	CSVLGGAAYEQYF	TGCAGCGTCCTGGGCGGGGCGGCCTACGAGCAGTACTTC
TRBV9	NA	TRBD1	TRBJ2-2	CASSVRGQGATGELFF	TGTGCCAGCAGCGTGAGAGGACAGGGGGCGACCGGGGAGCTGTTTTTT
TRBV7-8	few	TRBD1	TRBJ1-4	CASSFAGTGDEKLFF	TGTGCCAGCAGCTTCGCCGGGACAGGGGATGAAAAACTGTTTTTT
TRBV6-5	NA	NA	TRBJ2-7	CASSYSLGYANEQYF	TGTGCCAGCAGTTACTCTCTGGGGTACGCGAACGAGCAGTACTTC